Shown below are 26 T cell receptor beta chains from a single sample sequenced in a study of blood T cell repertoires in COVID-19. Sequenced by immunoSEQ multiplex PCR; TCRdb stores in-frame clones only, minus some. The sample holds hundreds of thousands of clones, less than 90% seen once. Sequences were obtained from PBMCs or T cells enriched from blood (not recorded which). The receptors derive from a woman aged 45-60 years in a cohort exposed to, infected with or recovered from COVID-19 (not recorded which).

The rearrangement uses TRBV4-2 and TRBJ2-2, with 15 bases matching TRBD2. Germline lookup yields CDR1 LGHNA and CDR2 YNFKEQ. After removal of 1 base from V and 7 bases from J, the junction contained 7 bases not matched to a gene. The CDR3 is made up of 18 amino acids. In DNA form, the CDR3 reads TGTGCCAGCAGCCAAGCAGGACTAGCGGGGGGGCTTCACGGGGAGCTGTTTTTT. The encoded protein is CASSQAGLAGGLHGELFF.

This chain connects TRBV16 to TRBJ1-4; 9 nucleotides agree with TRBD1. The CDR3 totals 15 residues. Germline V gene sequence: CDR1 KGHSY, CDR2 FQNENV. V shed 2 bases and J 8 bases; nucleotides not matched to a gene: 6. For the CDR3, the DNA is TGTGCCAGCAGCCAACTGACAGGGGGAGTCGAAAAACTGTTTTTT. Its protein is CASSQLTGGVEKLFF.

The chain uses TRBV2 and TRBJ1-2, with D uncertain. CDR3 size: 11 residues. Per germline, CDR1 SNHLY and CDR2 FYNNEI. With 10 bases removed from V and 4 bases from J, the gap between germline ends came to 10 bases. The DNA for the CDR3 is TGTGCCACCGACCACAGCTATGGCTACACCTTC. This codes for CATDHSYGYTF.

This clone was counted a single time. The CDR3 sequence: CASKRTAGVHSPLHF. Written as DNA, the CDR3 is TGTGCCAGCAAAAGGACAGCAGGGGTTCATTCACCCCTCCACTTT. The rearrangement uses TRBV6-5 and TRBJ1-6, with a weak D call TRBD1 (6 bases). Deletions cut 7 bases from V and 8 bases from J, with 18 bases between. The germline CDR1 and CDR2 sequences are MNHEY and SVGAGI. CDR3 length equals 15 residues.

This clone was found once. V and J are TRBV6-4 and TRBJ2-3, with 11 bases aligning to TRBD1. The CDR3 loop spans 16 amino acids. V dropped 2 bases and J dropped 6; count of bases not matched to a gene: 7. In germline, CDR1 is MRHNA, CDR2 SNTAGT. The CDR3 region is CASSDRPGQGVDTQYF. In nucleotides, the CDR3 is TGTGCCAGCAGTGACCGCCCGGGACAGGGGGTGGATACGCAGTATTTT.

Only a few counts were recorded for this clone. The chain uses TRBV5-4 and TRBJ1-1; D is uncertain. The V end lost 4 bases, the J end lost 4 bases, and 20 bases lay between the germline ends. This CDR3 spans 16 amino acids. In germline, CDR1 is SGHNT, CDR2 YYREEE (reference sequence). CDR3 nucleotide sequence: TGTGCCAGCAGCCCGTCCGTGCCAGGAGGGAGCACTGAAGCTTTCTTT. Protein: CASSPSVPGGSTEAFF.

This chain connects TRBV7-9 to TRBJ2-7; 7 bases are a match to TRBD2. This CDR3 region has 18 residues. Trimming removed 1 base from V and 0 bases from J; junction bases left unmatched: 12. CDR1 and CDR2 (germline): SEHNR, FQNEAQ (reference sequence). The CDR3 sequence: CASSLDPWVLAGSYEQYF. DNA of the CDR3: TGTGCCAGCAGCTTAGACCCCTGGGTTTTAGCGGGCTCCTACGAGCAGTACTTC. The variable domain in full, with the rest retrieved from reference TRBV7-9 and TRBJ2-7, is DTGVSQNPRHKITKRGQNVTFRCDPISEHNRLYWYRQTLGQGPEFLTYFQNEAQLEKSRLLSDRFSAERPKGSFSTLEIQRTEQGDSAMYLCASSLDPWVLAGSYEQYFGPGTRLTVT.

The gene calls are TRBV6-4 and TRBJ2-1; 8 bases match TRBD2. Germline V lookup: CDR1 MRHNA, CDR2 SNTAGT. This CDR3 is built from 15 residues. After removal of 0 bases from V and 3 bases from J, the junction contained 1 base not matched to a gene. The CDR3 sequence: CASSDSAGGYNEQFF. The CDR3, as DNA: TGTGCCAGCAGTGACTCGGCGGGGGGCTACAATGAGCAGTTCTTC.

In its sample, this clone was seen once. Here the CDR3 reads CSAAGVETQYF. Written as DNA, the CDR3 is TGCAGTGCTGCAGGGGTTGAGACCCAGTACTTC. V and J are TRBV20-1 and TRBJ2-5, with D perhaps matching TRBD1 (6 bases). Germline-derived CDR1 and CDR2 are DFQATT and SNEGSKA (reference sequence). V lost 5 bases, J lost 5 bases, and 9 bases lay in between. The CDR3 totals 11 residues.

The V gene is TRBV5-1, the J gene TRBJ1-2; D remains unclear. The germline gives CDR1 SGHRS, CDR2 YFSETQ. V lost 4 bases and J 7 bases, leaving 14 bases between the germline ends. This CDR3 is built from 13 residues. In DNA, the CDR3 is TGCGCCAGCAGCCCCGGTCTCATGTCTGGCTACACCTTC. Residues: CASSPGLMSGYTF.

The J gene is TRBJ1-1, the V gene TRBV28; weak D call: TRBD1 (6 bases). Between the trimmed V and J ends, which lost 7 bases and 3 bases, there was a span of 12 bases. Germline-derived CDR1 and CDR2 are MDHEN and SYDVKM. The CDR3 contains 13 residues. This CDR3 reads CASTKQGYTEAFF. The CDR3 DNA follows: TGTGCCAGCACCAAACAGGGATACACTGAAGCTTTCTTT. Full variable domain (missing parts from reference TRBV28 and TRBJ1-1): DVKVTQSSRYLVKRTGEKVFLECVQDMDHENMFWYRQDPGLGLRLIYFSYDVKMKEKGDIPEGYSVSREKKERFSLILESASTNQTSMYLCASTKQGYTEAFFGQGTRLTVV.

The V call is TRBV7-8, the J call TRBJ1-2; perhaps TRBD1 as D (5 bases). V was clipped by 7 bases and J by 8 bases, with 23 bases between them. Germline lookup yields CDR1 SGHVS and CDR2 FQNEAQ. The CDR3 is 15 residues long. CDR3 nucleotides: TGTGCCAGCACCCCTGGGACCGGGAGTTCGGGAGGCTACACCTTC. As protein: CASTPGTGSSGGYTF.

This clone has only one observation. V gene TRBV19 combines with J gene TRBJ1-1; D possibly corresponds to TRBD1 (6 bases). Germline CDR1 LNHDA, CDR2 SQIVND (reference sequence). The ends were cut back, 1 base at V and 9 bases at J, with 15 bases in the middle. This CDR3 comprises 14 residues. CDR3 in amino acids: CASSIARDTHKAFF. Here the CDR3 DNA reads TGTGCCAGTAGTATAGCCCGGGACACCCATAAAGCTTTCTTT.

The chain links TRBV28 to TRBJ2-5; TRBD1 aligns across 8 bases. Germline loops: CDR1 MDHEN, CDR2 SYDVKM. With V trimmed by 5 bases and J by 6 bases, 11 bases remained unmatched. The CDR3 spans 15 residues. The CDR3 bases are TGTGCCAGCAGTCGACTCGAGGACAGGGTGAAGACCCAGTACTTC. It encodes CASSRLEDRVKTQYF.

The chain is built from TRBV5-4 and TRBJ2-2; 14 bases agree with TRBD2. Looked up from germline, CDR1 is SGHNT and CDR2 is YYREEE (reference sequence). V was pared by 4 bases and J by 2 bases, with 7 bases of the junction left unmatched. This CDR3 comprises 18 residues. This CDR3 is CASSHRLAGGRNTGELFF. The CDR3 nucleotides read TGTGCCAGCAGCCATCGACTAGCGGGGGGGCGTAACACCGGGGAGCTGTTTTTT.

CDR3 bases: TGTGCCAGCAGTAGTCGTAATAGGGGAGGCTATGGCTACACCTTC. It specifies CASSSRNRGGYGYTF. The gene calls are TRBV27 and TRBJ1-2; D possibly corresponds to TRBD1 (5 bases). Trimming stripped 5 bases from V and 4 bases from J, with 17 bases between. The length of the CDR3 is 15 residues. CDR1 is MNHEY, CDR2 SMNVEV, per germline (reference sequence).

The chain combines TRBV18 with TRBJ1-2, with D possibly TRBD1 on 6 matching bases. V shed 11 bases and J shed 3 bases, with 16 bases lying between them. Germline V gene data show CDR1 as KGHSH and CDR2 as LQKENI. The CDR3 covers 13 residues. CDR3 sequence: CAGTYRVDYGYTF. In DNA, the CDR3 is TGTGCCGGGACGTACAGGGTGGACTATGGCTACACCTTC.

V gene TRBV6-2 or TRBV6-3 combines with J gene TRBJ1-2, with TRBD1 matching 8 bases. This CDR3 contains 13 residues. Germline CDR1 is MNHEY and CDR2 is SVGEGT. Germline trimming cut 4 bases from V and 6 bases from J; bases unmatched to any gene: 4. In DNA form, the CDR3 reads TGTGCCAGCAGTTTAGGACAGGGTGATGGCTACACCTTC. It yields the protein CASSLGQGDGYTF.

The chain uses TRBV5-1 and TRBJ2-1, with TRBD2 identical over 9 bases. V lost 0 bases and J lost 7; bases outside the gene matches: 2. There are 14 residues in the CDR3. Germline V gene lookup returns CDR1 SGHRS and CDR2 YFSETQ. The chain's CDR3 is CASSLGGGENEQFF. CDR3 DNA sequence: TGCGCCAGCAGCTTGGGCGGGGGGGAAAATGAGCAGTTCTTC.

The genes are TRBV18 and TRBJ2-7, with 8 bases lining up with TRBD1. J lost 3 bases, V lost 5 bases, and 18 bases had no gene match. Germline V gives CDR1 KGHSH, CDR2 LQKENI. The CDR3 contains 18 residues. The CDR3: CASSARAWTTGEDYEQYF. For the CDR3, the DNA is TGTGCCAGCTCAGCACGGGCCTGGACGACAGGGGAAGACTACGAGCAGTACTTC.

The rearrangement uses TRBV2 and TRBJ1-5, with D unresolved. With 2 bases removed from V and 4 bases from J, the gap between germline ends came to 9 bases. Germline CDR1 SNHLY, CDR2 FYNNEI. The CDR3 consists of 14 residues. This CDR3 is CASSETARNQPQHF. In DNA form, the CDR3 reads TGTGCCAGCAGTGAAACTGCCAGGAATCAGCCCCAGCATTTT.

V gene TRBV7-2 combines with J gene TRBJ1-6; possibly TRBD1 for D (6 bases). This CDR3 spans 18 amino acids. V was trimmed by 4 bases and J by 6 bases, leaving 22 bases between them. CDR1 and CDR2 from the germline V gene are SGHTA and FQGNSA. The CDR3 region is CASSSGVGNDRINSPLHF. The CDR3 coding sequence is TGTGCCAGCAGCTCTGGTGTGGGGAACGACAGGATTAATTCACCCCTCCACTTT.

The J gene is TRBJ1-1, the V gene TRBV6-5; 8 nucleotides line up with TRBD1. Per the germline V gene, CDR1 is MNHEY and CDR2 is SVGAGI. After removal of 7 bases from V and 3 bases from J, the junction contained 7 bases not matched to a gene. The CDR3 consists of 14 residues. The CDR3 region is CASTEDRGDTEAFF. The CDR3 DNA reads TGTGCCAGCACCGAAGACAGGGGAGACACTGAAGCTTTCTTT.

V gene TRBV20-1 combines with J gene TRBJ2-7, with D possibly TRBD2 on 6 matching bases. Germline V gene data show CDR1 as DFQATT and CDR2 as SNEGSKA (reference sequence). Trimming removed 3 bases from V and 2 bases from J, with 11 bases in between. CDR3 length: 13 amino acids. The CDR3 region is CSASRGDPYEQYF. The CDR3 DNA sequence: TGCAGTGCTAGTCGCGGGGATCCCTACGAGCAGTACTTC.

The chain employs TRBV7-2 and TRBJ2-1; TRBD2 agrees at 11 bases. With V trimmed by 6 bases and J by 2 bases, 3 bases remained unmatched. Germline assignment: CDR1 SGHTA and CDR2 FQGNSA. The CDR3 contains 15 residues. The chain's CDR3 is CASSSGLAAYNEQFF. The CDR3 DNA is TGTGCCAGCAGTTCGGGACTAGCGGCCTACAATGAGCAGTTCTTC.

The rearrangement uses TRBV2 and TRBJ1-6; TRBD1 matches at 9 bases. CDR1 and CDR2 from the germline V gene are SNHLY and FYNNEI. The CDR3 sequence is 13 residues long. With V trimmed by 8 bases and J by 8 bases, 4 bases remained unmatched. In DNA, the CDR3 is TGTGCCAGCCGGGACAGGGACTATTCACCCCTCCACTTT. This codes for CASRDRDYSPLHF. Drawing the rest from reference TRBV2 and TRBJ1-6, the complete variable domain is EPEVTQTPSHQVTQMGQEVILRCVPISNHLYFYWYRQILGQKVEFLVSFYNNEISEKSEIFDDQFSVERPDGSNFTLKIRSTKLEDSAMYFCASRDRDYSPLHFGNGTRLTVT.